What follows describes a single T cell receptor (beta chain). One junction end disagrees with the germline gene, perhaps due to a read error. This sample is drawn from a study of regulatory T cells in long-lasting Graves disease. According to the study, TCR beta libraries were built with iRepertoire HTBI primers and CDR3-region Arm-PCR. TCRdb recomputed calls from the multiplex PCR reads with MiXCR, one row per CDR3 protein. This table has hundreds of thousands of distinct CDR3 sequences, about 13% appearing once. This CDR3 has 15 residues. Germline CDR1 SQVTM, CDR2 ANQGSEA. Noted time point: newly diagnosed GD, antithyroid drugs for less than 3 months. Extracted RNA from PBMCs served as the source of the TCR library. These sequences were also reported in another study, on T cells in Graves' hyperthyroidism and ophthalmopathy.

The receptor comes from a young man with Graves disease. Source: peripheral blood mononuclear cells (PBMCs), taken at new diagnosis, from a patient treated with antithyroid drugs. The chain has TRBV29-1 and TRBJ2-5; tentatively, D is TRBD1 (6 bases). The CDR3 loop is CSVGELGAGGQTLYF. DNA for the CDR3: TGCAGCGTTGGGGAACTGGGGGCCGGCGGACAGACCCTGTACTTC.